The 18 T cell receptor beta chains presented below share a single source sample, sequenced in a study of T cell responses to AZD1222 COVID-19 vaccine. Only in-frame clones appear in the TCRdb table, and some are missing; sequencing was by immunoSEQ multiplex PCR. The data contain under 150,000 clones, approximately 94% of them singletons. Specimen: peripheral blood, collected on day 0 of AZD1222 vaccination. The receptors come from an adult in good health.

This chain links TRBV27 with TRBJ2-1, with 7 bases aligning to TRBD1. V trimming: 4 bases; J trimming: 8 bases; junction bases outside the gene matches: 11. This CDR3 contains 15 residues. Germline assignment: CDR1 MNHEY and CDR2 SMNVEV (reference sequence). Written as DNA, the CDR3 is TGTGCCAGCAGTTCTTCCCGGACAGGTTTGTATGAGCAGTTCTTC. Protein sequence: CASSSSRTGLYEQFF.

This rearrangement joins TRBV15 to TRBJ1-2; no clear D. Deletions cut 1 base from V and 4 bases from J, with 16 bases between. This CDR3 comprises 16 residues. Germline V gene lookup returns CDR1 LNHNV and CDR2 YYDKDF (reference sequence). The CDR3 nucleotides read TGTGCCACCAGCAGAGGGATGCAAGGGTGGGGCTATGGCTACACCTTC. This sequence encodes CATSRGMQGWGYGYTF.

The chain joins TRBV5-1 to TRBJ2-2, with D possibly TRBD1 on 5 matching bases. The germline V gene encodes CDR1 SGHRS and CDR2 YFSETQ. V was clipped by 6 bases and J by 4 bases, with 7 bases between them. The CDR3 is made up of 12 amino acids. CDR3: CASKQGTGELFF. The CDR3 region has the DNA TGCGCCAGCAAGCAGGGCACCGGGGAGCTGTTTTTT. The complete variable domain, with remaining parts taken from reference TRBV5-1 and TRBJ2-2, reads KAGVTQTPRYLIKTRGQQVTLSCSPISGHRSVSWYQQTPGQGLQFLFEYFSETQRNKGNFPGRFSGRQFSNSRSEMNVSTLELGDSALYLCASKQGTGELFFGEGSRLTVL.

This chain joins TRBV24-1 and TRBJ2-7, with 9 bases identical to TRBD1. The CDR3 is 16 amino acids. Germline V CDR1 and CDR2: KGHDR, SFDVKD. V shed 4 bases, J shed 2 bases, and the junction held 8 bases outside the gene matches. Written as DNA, the CDR3 is TGTGCCACCAGTGACTCGACAGGGGGAACGACCTACGAGCAGTACTTC. This codes for CATSDSTGGTTYEQYF.

The CDR3 coding sequence is TGCGCCAGCAGCCAAGATAAAGCTACAAGATCATATACGCAGTATTTT. It translates to CASSQDKATRSYTQYF. The J gene is TRBJ2-3, the V gene TRBV4-3; the D is unclear. The V end was cut by 0 bases, the J end by 7 bases, with 17 bases between. This CDR3 contains 16 residues. Germline CDR1 and CDR2: LGHNA and YSLEER.

The chain has TRBV5-6 and TRBJ1-1; D is undetermined. The CDR3 covers 14 residues. Germline CDR1 and CDR2: SGHDT and YYEEEE. The V gene lost 4 bases and the J gene lost 0 bases, with 10 bases spanning the gap. CDR3 DNA sequence: TGTGCCAGCAGCCCATACAGCTTGAACACTGAAGCTTTCTTT. Its protein product is CASSPYSLNTEAFF.

This chain connects TRBV11-2 to TRBJ2-2, with TRBD1 as a possible D gene (5 bases). This CDR3 region has 15 residues. CDR1 SGHAT and CDR2 FQNNGV come from the germline V gene. The V end was cut by 1 base, the J end by 7 bases, with 13 bases between. CDR3 region: CASSLAQGLSGELFF. CDR3 DNA: TGTGCCAGCAGCTTAGCGCAGGGTCTTAGCGGGGAGCTGTTTTTT.

The chain carries TRBV7-9 and TRBJ2-5; D is perhaps TRBD2 (6 bases). The CDR3 sequence is 14 residues long. V was clipped by 2 bases and J by 2 bases, with 9 bases between them. CDR1 SEHNR and CDR2 FQNEAQ come from the germline V gene (reference sequence). The CDR3 protein is CASSLMSGQETQYF. DNA of the CDR3: TGTGCCAGCAGCTTAATGAGCGGGCAAGAGACCCAGTACTTC.

The chain carries TRBV14 and TRBJ1-6; D unresolved. The CDR3 is 16 residues long. V dropped 0 bases and J dropped 9 bases, with 15 bases sitting between them. CDR1 SGHDN and CDR2 FVKESK come from the germline V gene. The CDR3 loop is CASSQDSPGKGSPLHF. DNA for the CDR3: TGTGCCAGCAGCCAAGATAGCCCCGGCAAGGGTTCACCCCTCCACTTT.

The CDR3 DNA sequence: TGTGCCAGCTCACCAATCTTTAGTTCGGTGACAGATACGCAGTATTTT. Its translation is CASSPIFSSVTDTQYF. The rearrangement uses TRBV18 and TRBJ2-3; D unclear. Deletions cut 2 bases from V and 3 bases from J, with 15 bases between. Per the germline V gene, CDR1 is KGHSH and CDR2 is LQKENI. This CDR3 comprises 16 residues. Complete variable domain (other parts from reference TRBV18 and TRBJ2-3): NAGVMQNPRHLVRRRGQEARLRCSPMKGHSHVYWYRQLPEEGLKFMVYLQKENIIDESGMPKERFSAEFPKEGPSILRIQQVVRGDSAAYFCASSPIFSSVTDTQYFGPGTRLTVL.

The V and J genes are TRBV2 and TRBJ2-7; D not resolved. CDR3 length equals 15 residues. Trimming took off 2 bases at V and 4 bases at J, with 15 bases between the two ends. Per germline, CDR1 SNHLY and CDR2 FYNNEI. The CDR3 coding sequence is TGTGCCAGCAGTGAAAGGTGGCCGGAGAGTTACGAGCAGTACTTC. The encoded protein is CASSERWPESYEQYF.

The V call is TRBV6-4, the J call TRBJ1-4; 8 positions match TRBD1. Per germline, CDR1 MRHNA and CDR2 SNTAGT. The CDR3 covers 14 residues. The trim removed 6 bases at V and 7 bases at J, leaving 7 bases unmatched. The CDR3 sequence is CASSPTGEGEKLFF. The CDR3 DNA reads as TGTGCCAGCAGCCCGACAGGGGAAGGTGAAAAACTGTTTTTT.

The chain recombines TRBV10-3 with TRBJ1-2; no definite D call. Germline CDR1 and CDR2: ENHRY and SYGVKD. Trimming removed 0 bases at V and 4 bases at J, with 6 bases between. The CDR3 consists of 13 residues. The CDR3 DNA sequence: TGTGCCATCAGTGAGTCAGAAGGCTATGGCTACACCTTC. It encodes CAISESEGYGYTF.

The J gene is TRBJ2-2, the V gene TRBV7-8; 9 nucleotides match TRBD1. Germline V lookup: CDR1 SGHVS, CDR2 FQNEAQ. V lost 5 bases, J lost 5 bases, and 9 bases stayed unmatched. CDR3 size: 16 residues. The CDR3 sequence: CASSPTRTGVTGELFF. CDR3 in DNA: TGTGCCAGCAGCCCGACTCGGACAGGGGTGACCGGGGAGCTGTTTTTT.

The chain joins TRBV6-5 to TRBJ1-2; possibly TRBD1 for D (6 bases). Germline values: CDR1 MNHEY, CDR2 SVGAGI. The CDR3 is 15 amino acids. V lost 5 bases and J 0 bases, leaving 13 bases between the germline ends. CDR3 sequence reads: CASSPQGKSNYGYTF. CDR3 DNA: TGTGCCAGCAGTCCACAGGGAAAGTCTAACTATGGCTACACCTTC.

This rearrangement joins TRBV19 to TRBJ2-1, with 8 positions matching TRBD2. Germline V gives CDR1 LNHDA, CDR2 SQIVND (reference sequence). The ends lost 6 bases at V and 4 bases at J; junction bases unmatched: 8. CDR3 size: 15 residues. The CDR3, as DNA: TGTGCCAGTAGCCTTAGCGGGGAGGGTTACAATGAGCAGTTCTTC. Residues: CASSLSGEGYNEQFF.

This clone came up once. The chain employs TRBV7-2 and TRBJ1-2, with no clear D. Trimming cost V 5 bases and J 4 bases, with 17 bases left between them. Germline V gives CDR1 SGHTA, CDR2 FQGNSA. The CDR3 covers 15 residues. CDR3 region: CASSGSGGLIYGYTF. The CDR3 coding sequence is TGTGCCAGCAGCGGGTCCGGCGGGTTAATCTATGGCTACACCTTC. Full variable domain (outside the CDR3, taken from reference TRBV7-2 and TRBJ1-2): GAGVSQSPSNKVTEKGKDVELRCDPISGHTALYWYRQSLGQGLEFLIYFQGNSAPDKSGLPSDRFSAERTGGSVSTLTIQRTQQEDSAVYLCASSGSGGLIYGYTFGSGTRLTVV.

V gene TRBV6-5 combines with J gene TRBJ2-7; D remains unclear. This CDR3 is 11 amino acids long. Germline V gene lookup returns CDR1 MNHEY and CDR2 SVGAGI. The V end lost 6 bases, the J end lost 9 bases, and 12 bases lay between the germline ends. CDR3 residues: CASSDVTGQYF. In DNA, the CDR3 is TGTGCCAGCAGCGACGTAACTGGGCAGTACTTC.